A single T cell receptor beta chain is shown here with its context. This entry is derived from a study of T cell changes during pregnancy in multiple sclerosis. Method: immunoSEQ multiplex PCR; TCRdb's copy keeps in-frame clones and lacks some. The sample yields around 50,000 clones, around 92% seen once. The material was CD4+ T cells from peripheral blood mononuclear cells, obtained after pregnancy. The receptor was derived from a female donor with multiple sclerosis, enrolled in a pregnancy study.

CDR3 amino acids: CASSSDGRRQETQYF. The CDR3 nucleotides read TGTGCCAGCAGCTCCGACGGGAGGAGGCAAGAGACCCAGTACTTC. J is TRBJ2-5 and V is TRBV7-3; 7 positions agree with TRBD2. The V and J ends lost 4 bases and 2 bases, in that order; junction bases with no gene match: 7. This CDR3 has 15 amino acids. Germline V CDR1 and CDR2: SGHTA, FQGTGA.